The present entry profiles one T cell receptor beta chain with its context. Its cognate antigen is unknown. The data belong to a study of CD8 T cells in Susac syndrome. As for the study in general: Within the sequenced Susac syndrome patient group, six exhibited active disease and under 10 were in remission.

When the RNA was reverse transcribed, random hexamers were used with an input of roughly 0.45 to 1 ug. Amplification of the TCR beta CDR3 was carried out by immunoSEQ multiplex PCR, which spanned a total of 54 Vbeta and 13 Jbeta segments. MiXCR, run by TCRdb on the immunoSEQ multiplex PCR reads, gives a single entry per CDR3 protein. The sample lists 140,000 to 150,000 distinct CDR3 sequences; nearly 97% were seen once. Whole-study findings and limits: Regarding the TCR sequencing and HLA analysis, the study admitted that a relatively small number of individuals were involved. When the CD4+ T cell repertoires of patients with Susac syndrome were examined, they did not show any clonal expansion.

This sequence originates from a human donor with Susac syndrome. Sequenced input: CD4+ T cells from PBMCs.

The CDR3 region is CASSSHFGGGYTF. CDR3 bases: TGTGCCAGCAGTTCCCATTTCGGAGGAGGCTACACCTTC. The rearrangement uses TRBV28 and TRBJ1-2; D gene ambiguous. The V end lost 4 bases, the J end lost 8 bases, and 14 bases lay between the germline ends. Germline assignment: CDR1 MDHEN and CDR2 SYDVKM. This CDR3 has 13 residues.